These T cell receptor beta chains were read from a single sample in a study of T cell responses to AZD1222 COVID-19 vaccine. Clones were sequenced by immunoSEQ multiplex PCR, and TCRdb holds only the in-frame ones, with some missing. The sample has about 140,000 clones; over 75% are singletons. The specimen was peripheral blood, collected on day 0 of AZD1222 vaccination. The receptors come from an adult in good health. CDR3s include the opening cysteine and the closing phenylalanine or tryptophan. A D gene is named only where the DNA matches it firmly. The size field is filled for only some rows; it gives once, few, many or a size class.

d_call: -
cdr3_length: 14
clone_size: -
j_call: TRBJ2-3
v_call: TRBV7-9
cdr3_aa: CASSLALAGDYKYF
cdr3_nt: TGTGCCAGCAGCTTAGCACTGGCAGGGGATTATAAGTATTTT

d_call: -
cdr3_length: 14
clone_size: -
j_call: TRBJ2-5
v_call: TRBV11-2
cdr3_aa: CASSLGAGQETQYF
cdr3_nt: TGTGCCAGCAGCTTAGGGGCAGGCCAAGAGACCCAGTACTTC

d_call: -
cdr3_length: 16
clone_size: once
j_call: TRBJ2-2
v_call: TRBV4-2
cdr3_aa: CASSQAHGGLAGELFF
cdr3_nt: TGTGCCAGCAGCCAAGCCCACGGTGGTCTCGCCGGGGAGCTGTTTTTT

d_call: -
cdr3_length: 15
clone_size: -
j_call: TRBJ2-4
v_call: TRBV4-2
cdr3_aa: CASSQDRRAGNIQYF
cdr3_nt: TGTGCCAGCAGCCAAGATAGGAGGGCCGGAAACATTCAGTACTTC

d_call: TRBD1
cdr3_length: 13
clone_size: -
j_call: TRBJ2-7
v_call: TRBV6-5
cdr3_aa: CASRGQGDFEQYF
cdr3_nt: TGTGCCAGCAGGGGACAGGGGGATTTCGAGCAGTACTTC

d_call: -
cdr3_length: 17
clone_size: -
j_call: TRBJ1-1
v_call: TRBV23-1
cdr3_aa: CASSQSLGGWEDTEAFF
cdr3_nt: TGCGCCAGCAGTCAATCTCTGGGGGGCTGGGAGGACACTGAAGCTTTCTTT

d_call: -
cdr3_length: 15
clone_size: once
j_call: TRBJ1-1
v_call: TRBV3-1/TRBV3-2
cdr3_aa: CASSRNGDRNTEAFF
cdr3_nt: TGTGCCAGCAGCCGGAATGGAGACAGGAACACTGAAGCTTTCTTT

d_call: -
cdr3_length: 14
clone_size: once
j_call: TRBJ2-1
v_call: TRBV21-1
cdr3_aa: CASSLRLQGQAGVF
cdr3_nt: TGTGCCAGCAGCCTGCGTCTTCAAGGGCAAGCGGGAGTCTTC

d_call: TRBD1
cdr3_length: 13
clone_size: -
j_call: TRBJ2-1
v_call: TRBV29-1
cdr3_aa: CSVEQGAYNEQFF
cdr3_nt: TGCAGCGTTGAGCAGGGGGCCTACAATGAGCAGTTCTTC

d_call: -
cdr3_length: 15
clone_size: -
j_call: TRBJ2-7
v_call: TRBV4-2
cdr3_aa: CASSSRLDINYEQYF
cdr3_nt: TGTGCCAGCAGCAGCCGACTAGATATAAACTACGAGCAGTACTTC

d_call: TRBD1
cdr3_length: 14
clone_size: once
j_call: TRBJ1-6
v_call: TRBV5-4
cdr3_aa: CASSSATGGSPLHF
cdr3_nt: TGTGCCAGCAGCTCAGCAACAGGGGGATCACCCCTCCACTTT

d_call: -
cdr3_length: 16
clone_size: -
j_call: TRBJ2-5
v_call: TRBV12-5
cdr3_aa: CASGGSGTTGGETQYF
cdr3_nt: TGTGCTAGTGGGGGCTCCGGGACCACGGGCGGGGAGACCCAGTACTTC

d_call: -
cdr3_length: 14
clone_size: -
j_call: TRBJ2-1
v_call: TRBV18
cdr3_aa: CASSPLGGYNEQFF
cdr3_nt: TGTGCCAGCTCACCACTCGGCGGCTACAATGAGCAGTTCTTC

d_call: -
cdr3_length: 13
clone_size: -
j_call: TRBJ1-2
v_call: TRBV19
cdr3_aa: CASSINPTDGYTF
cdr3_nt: TGTGCCAGTAGTATAAATCCGACCGATGGCTACACCTTC

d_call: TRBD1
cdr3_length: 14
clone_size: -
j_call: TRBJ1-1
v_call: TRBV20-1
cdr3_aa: CSVSGGQIDTEAFF
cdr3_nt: TGCAGTGTTAGTGGGGGACAGATTGACACTGAAGCTTTCTTT

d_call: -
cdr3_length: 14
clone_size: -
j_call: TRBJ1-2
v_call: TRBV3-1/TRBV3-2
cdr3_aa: CASSQDPGDMGYTF
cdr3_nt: TGTGCCAGCAGCCAAGACCCAGGGGATATGGGCTACACCTTC

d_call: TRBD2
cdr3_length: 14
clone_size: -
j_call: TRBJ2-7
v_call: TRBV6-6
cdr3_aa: CASRETSGGYEQYF
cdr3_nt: TGTGCCAGCAGAGAGACTAGCGGGGGGTACGAGCAGTACTTC

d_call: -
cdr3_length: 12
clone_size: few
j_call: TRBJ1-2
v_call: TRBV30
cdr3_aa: CAWSLTGGGYTF
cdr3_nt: TGTGCCTGGAGTTTGACGGGAGGAGGCTACACCTTC

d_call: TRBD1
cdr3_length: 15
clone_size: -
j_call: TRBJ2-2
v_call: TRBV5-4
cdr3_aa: CASSPQQGATGELFF
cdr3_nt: TGTGCCAGCAGCCCGCAACAGGGGGCCACCGGGGAGCTGTTTTTT

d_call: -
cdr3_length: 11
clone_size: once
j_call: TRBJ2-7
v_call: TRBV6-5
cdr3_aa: CASIQTYEQYF
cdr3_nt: TGTGCCAGCATTCAGACCTACGAGCAGTACTTC

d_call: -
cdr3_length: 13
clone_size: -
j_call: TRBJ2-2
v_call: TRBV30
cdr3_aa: CAWSVLASGELFF
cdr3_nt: TGTGCCTGGAGTGTACTTGCGTCCGGGGAGCTGTTTTTT

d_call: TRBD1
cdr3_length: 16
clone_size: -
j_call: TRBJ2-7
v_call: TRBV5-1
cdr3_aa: CASSFGGTGAVYEQYF
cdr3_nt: TGCGCCAGCAGCTTCGGCGGGACAGGGGCGGTTTACGAGCAGTACTTC

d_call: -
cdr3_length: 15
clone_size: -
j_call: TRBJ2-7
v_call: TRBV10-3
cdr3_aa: CAISFLHTSSYEQYF
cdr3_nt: TGTGCCATCAGTTTCCTTCACACGAGCTCCTACGAGCAGTACTTC

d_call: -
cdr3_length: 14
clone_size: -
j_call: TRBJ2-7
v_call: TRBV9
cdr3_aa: CASSVGGSSYEQYF
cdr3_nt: TGTGCCAGCAGCGTAGGGGGGAGTTCCTACGAGCAGTACTTC

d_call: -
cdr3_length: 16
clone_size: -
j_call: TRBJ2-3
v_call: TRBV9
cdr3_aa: CASSDDSILLADTQYF
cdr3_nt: TGTGCCAGCAGCGACGACTCTATCTTGCTGGCAGATACGCAGTATTTT

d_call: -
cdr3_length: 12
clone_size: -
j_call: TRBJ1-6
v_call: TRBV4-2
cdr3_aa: CASSQATSPLHF
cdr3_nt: TGTGCCAGCAGCCAAGCGACTTCACCCCTCCACTTT

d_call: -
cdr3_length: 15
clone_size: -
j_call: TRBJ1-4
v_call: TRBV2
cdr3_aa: CASRKTGSIEEKLFF
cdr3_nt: TGTGCCAGCAGGAAAACAGGGTCGATAGAAGAAAAACTGTTTTTT

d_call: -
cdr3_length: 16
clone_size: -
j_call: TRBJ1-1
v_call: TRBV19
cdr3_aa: CASSMSDRHMNTEAFF
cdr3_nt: TGTGCCAGTAGTATGTCTGACAGACACATGAACACTGAAGCTTTCTTT

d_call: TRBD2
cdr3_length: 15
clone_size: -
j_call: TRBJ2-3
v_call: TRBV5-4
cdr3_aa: CASSLDVLAGGTQYF
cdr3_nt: TGTGCCAGCAGCTTGGATGTGCTAGCGGGTGGGACGCAGTATTTT

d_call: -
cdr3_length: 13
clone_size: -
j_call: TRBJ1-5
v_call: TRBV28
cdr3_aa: CASIQYSNQPQHF
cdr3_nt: TGTGCCAGCATTCAATATAGCAATCAGCCCCAGCATTTT

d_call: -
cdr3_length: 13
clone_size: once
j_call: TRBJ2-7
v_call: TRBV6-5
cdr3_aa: CASSDKQGGGQYF
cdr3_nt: TGTGCCAGCAGCGACAAACAGGGAGGGGGGCAGTACTTC

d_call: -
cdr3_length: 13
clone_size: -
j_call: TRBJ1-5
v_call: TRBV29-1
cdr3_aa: CSARGNSNQPQHF
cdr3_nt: TGCAGCGCCAGAGGTAATAGCAATCAGCCCCAGCATTTT